Sequencing of this T cell receptor (beta chain) was carried out in a study of T cells in narcolepsy. Study-level information: Donors had narcolepsy type 1 or type 2, or were healthy controls.

Findings of the study overall: Blood of same and different patients, but not healthy controls, reportedly held recurring autoreactive clonotypes. Autoreactive HCRT-specific and TRIB2-specific clonotypes were marked in same-patient CSF-versus-blood CD4+ comparisons.

About this clone: The target antigen is unknown.

Trimming removed 5 bases from V and 1 base from J, with 6 bases in between. The CDR3 consists of 13 residues. The germline V gene encodes CDR1 SGHRS and CDR2 YFSETQ. Profiled with immunoSEQ multiplex PCR; TCRdb holds only in-frame clones, not every one. The sample has 32,000 or so clones; 79% are singletons. The source material was memory (CD45RA-) CD4+ T cells from blood. The rearrangement links TRBV5-1 to TRBJ2-2, with unresolved D. The source of this sequence is a human donor in good health. CDR3 DNA: TGCGCCAGCAGAATCAGGAACACCGGGGAGCTGTTTTTT. Translation gives CASRIRNTGELFF.